This is a list of T cell receptor beta chains from one sample in a study of T cells in Graves' hyperthyroidism and ophthalmopathy. TCRdb passed the multiplex PCR reads through MiXCR, listing each CDR3 protein once. The repertoire holds roughly 710,000 distinct CDR3 sequences, with 35% as singletons. The sample was blood. The source of these receptors is a woman in her thirties or forties with Graves' hyperthyroidism. The CDR3 runs from the conserved cysteine through the conserved F or W. D genes are given only for firm matches. For some rows the clone size is stated as once, few or many, or as a class when expanded; others skip it.

J | D | V | size | CDR3 | DNA
TRBJ1-3 | . | TRBV6-2/TRBV6-3 | few | CASTDGNTIYF | TGTGCCAGCACTGACGGAAACACCATATATTTT
TRBJ2-5 | TRBD2 | TRBV2 | . | CASSFSPSGRKETQYF | TGTGCCAGCAGTTTTTCTCCTAGCGGGAGGAAAGAGACCCAGTACTTC
TRBJ1-3 | . | TRBV10-3 | . | CAIRGTVTGNTIYF | TGTGCCATCAGAGGGACCGTCACTGGAAACACCATATATTTT
TRBJ1-2 | . | TRBV6-5 | . | CASRPGHYGYTF | TGTGCCAGCAGGCCGGGGCACTATGGCTACACCTTC
TRBJ1-2 | . | TRBV6-5 | many | CASRLGENYGYTF | TGTGCCAGCAGGTTGGGTGAAAACTATGGCTACACCTTC
TRBJ1-4 | . | TRBV5-1 | . | CASSQWVWTASTNEKLFF | TGCGCCAGCAGCCAGTGGGTTTGGACGGCCTCAACTAATGAAAAACTGTTTTTT
TRBJ2-5 | . | TRBV13 | . | CASSPLRTTQETQYF | TGTGCCAGCAGCCCTCTAAGGACCACACAAGAGACCCAGTACTTC
TRBJ1-1 | . | TRBV28 | . | CASSFDGRGAFF | TGTGCCAGCAGTTTCGATGGGCGGGGGGCTTTCTTT
TRBJ2-6 | . | TRBV10-3 | few | CAISEGRDSGANVLTF | TGTGCCATCAGTGAGGGAAGGGACTCTGGGGCCAACGTCCTGACTTTC
TRBJ2-5 | . | TRBV7-2 | . | CASSPTGSQETQYF | TGCGCCAGCAGCCCGACCGGGAGTCAAGAGACCCAGTACTTC
TRBJ1-1 | . | TRBV19 | few | CASKQGIGTEAFF | TGTGCCAGTAAGCAGGGGATAGGCACTGAAGCTTTCTTT
TRBJ1-2 | . | TRBV12-3/TRBV12-4 | few | CASSPTGQYGYTF | TGTGCCAGCAGTCCTACAGGGCAGTATGGCTACACCTTC
TRBJ1-4 | . | TRBV15 | many | CATSPPDGQNEKLFF | TGTGCCACCAGCCCACCCGACGGGCAGAATGAAAAACTGTTTTTT
TRBJ2-7 | TRBD1 | TRBV19 | few | CVSSLGTGAYEQYF | TGTGTCAGCAGTTTAGGGACAGGGGCCTACGAGCAGTACTTC
TRBJ1-5 | TRBD1 | TRBV19 | . | CASSPWTGNSNQPQHF | TGTGCCAGTAGTCCCTGGACAGGGAATAGCAATCAGCCCCAGCATTTT
TRBJ2-6 | . | TRBV7-2 | many | CASSLVASSGANVLTF | TGTGCCAGCAGCTTAGTAGCTAGCTCTGGGGCCAACGTCCTGACTTTC
TRBJ1-6 | . | TRBV7-2 | . | CASSLTGLAYLHF | TGTGCCAGCAGCTTAACGGGACTCGCCTACCTCCACTTT
TRBJ1-2 | TRBD1 | TRBV12-3/TRBV12-4 | . | CASSSQADRGGWYGYTF | TGTGCCAGCAGTTCTCAGGCTGACAGGGGTGGTTGGTATGGCTACACCTTC
TRBJ1-2 | TRBD1 | TRBV12-3/TRBV12-4 | few | CASTGTGSAYGYTF | TGTGCCAGCACCGGGACAGGGAGCGCCTATGGCTACACCTTC
TRBJ2-7 | . | TRBV13 | many | CASSSGRFEQYF | TGTGCCAGCAGCTCAGGACGTTTTGAGCAGTACTTC
TRBJ1-1 | . | TRBV29-1 | . | CSVEVRSSGNTEAFF | TGCAGCGTTGAAGTGAGGAGCTCTGGAAACACTGAAGCTTTCTTT
TRBJ2-6 | . | TRBV12-3/TRBV12-4 | . | CASSPRQASGANVLTF | TGTGCCAGCAGTCCGCGACAGGCTTCTGGGGCCAACGTCCTGACTTTC
TRBJ2-7 | . | TRBV2 | . | CASSLSLALYEQYF | TGTGCCAGCAGTTTGTCCCTTGCCCTCTACGAGCAGTACTTC
TRBJ2-5 | TRBD1 | TRBV20-1 | many | CSARETGGIETQYF | TGCAGTGCTAGAGAGACAGGGGGCATCGAGACCCAGTACTTC
TRBJ1-6 | . | TRBV27 | few | CASSLWSRPAPNSPLHF | TGTGCCAGCAGTTTATGGAGCAGGCCGGCGCCTAATTCACCCCTCCACTTT
TRBJ1-5 | . | TRBV10-3 | once | CAISEGQVRANQPQHF | TGTGCCATCAGTGAGGGTCAGGTCAGGGCCAATCAGCCCCAGCATTTT
TRBJ1-5 | . | TRBV10-3 | . | CAISEEGNEPQHF | TGTGCCATCAGTGAGGAAGGAAATGAGCCCCAGCATTTT
TRBJ2-7 | . | TRBV20-1 | . | CSARVPGCRRDYEQYF | TGCAGTGCTAGAGTACCGGGCTGCCGGCGCGACTACGAGCAGTACTTC
TRBJ1-1 | . | TRBV4-3 | few | CASSYGQTVDTEAFF | TGCGCCAGCAGCTATGGGCAGACAGTGGACACTGAAGCTTTCTTT
TRBJ2-6 | . | TRBV7-2 | . | CASSFGMGANVLTF | TGTGCCAGCAGCTTCGGTATGGGGGCCAACGTCCTGACTTTC
TRBJ2-5 | . | TRBV7-9 | . | CASSPPWVETQYF | TGTGCCAGCAGCCCACCGTGGGTAGAGACCCAGTACTTC
TRBJ1-6 | . | TRBV3-1 | . | CASSHGGRGSPLHF | TGTGCCAGCAGCCACGGGGGGCGGGGTTCACCCCTCCACTTT
TRBJ1-6 | . | TRBV4-3 | . | CASSQVVDNSPLHF | TGCGCCAGCAGCCAAGTAGTCGATAATTCACCCCTCCACTTT
TRBJ1-5 | . | TRBV5-5 | many | CASSLEWGQPQHF | TGTGCCAGCAGCTTGGAATGGGGGCAGCCCCAGCATTTT
TRBJ1-2 | . | TRBV19 | many | CASSIGGARSGYTF | TGTGCCAGTAGTATAGGTGGGGCACGGAGTGGCTACACCTTC
TRBJ1-1 | . | TRBV5-1 | few | CASSLVAGGPTFF | TGCGCCAGCAGCTTGGTGGCGGGGGGCCCAACTTTCTTT
TRBJ1-4 | . | TRBV7-2 | many | CASSLLATNEKLFF | TGTGCCAGCAGCTTACTGGCAACTAATGAAAAACTGTTTTTT
TRBJ1-2 | . | TRBV19 | . | CASTPRVTDNYGYTF | TGTGCCAGTACCCCGAGGGTGACGGATAACTATGGCTACACCTTC
TRBJ2-2 | . | TRBV28 | . | CASKGESAGELFF | TGTGCCAGCAAGGGGGAGAGCGCCGGGGAGCTGTTTTTT
TRBJ2-2 | . | TRBV29-1 | . | CSVRMGSGANVLTFGAGTGELFF | .
TRBJ1-2 | TRBD1 | TRBV2 | . | CASSYTLQGAEYGYTF | TGTGCCAGCAGCTACACCCTCCAGGGGGCAGAGTATGGCTACACCTTC
TRBJ1-2 | . | TRBV5-4 | . | CASSYFRGTGYTF | TGTGCCAGCAGCTATTTTAGGGGAACGGGCTACACCTTC
TRBJ2-7 | . | TRBV7-2 | . | CASSQAAGVYLCEQYF | TGTGCCAGCAGCCAGGCAGCAGGGGTGTACCTCTGCGAGCAGTACTTC
TRBJ2-1 | TRBD1 | TRBV2 | . | CASSVGTGVNNEQFF | TGTGCCAGCAGCGTCGGGACAGGGGTCAATAATGAGCAGTTCTTC
TRBJ1-4 | TRBD1 | TRBV6-1 | . | CASSGPGQSEKLFF | TGTGCCAGCAGTGGACCGGGACAGTCTGAAAAACTGTTTTTT
TRBJ1-1 | . | TRBV7-6 | few | CASSSARTSMNTEAFF | TGTGCCAGCAGCTCCGCCCGGACCTCGATGAACACTGAAGCTTTCTTT
TRBJ2-5 | . | TRBV12-3/TRBV12-4 | few | CASSPPFWYREKETQYF | TGTGCCAGCAGTCCTCCGTTTTGGTATAGGGAAAAGGAGACCCAGTACTTC
TRBJ2-7 | TRBD2 | TRBV20-1 | many | CSARDGGRAFEQYF | TGCAGTGCTAGAGACGGCGGGAGGGCCTTCGAGCAGTACTTC
TRBJ1-6 | TRBD1 | TRBV7-7 | . | CASSPTGKVSPLHF | TGTGCTAGCAGCCCGACAGGGAAGGTTTCACCCCTCCACTTT
TRBJ2-7 | TRBD2 | TRBV20-1 | once | CSARGLAGGRLYEQYF | TGCAGTGCTAGAGGGCTAGCGGGGGGACGATTGTACGAGCAGTACTTC
TRBJ2-2 | TRBD2 | TRBV9 | few | CASSSRTSGELFF | TGTGCCAGCAGCTCCCGGACTAGCGGGGAGCTGTTTTTT
TRBJ1-1 | . | TRBV4-3 | . | CASSRELLEGNTEAFF | TGCGCCAGCAGCCGGGAACTACTGGAGGGGAACACTGAAGCTTTCTTT
TRBJ2-5 | . | TRBV10-3 | . | CASSYVAGEAGETQYF | TGTGCCAGCAGTTATGTGGCAGGGGAGGCCGGAGAGACCCAGTACTTC
TRBJ2-2 | . | TRBV18 | . | CASSRTATASGELFF | TGTGCCAGCTCACGAACCGCCACGGCCTCCGGGGAGCTGTTTTTT
TRBJ2-7 | . | TRBV7-9 | many | CASSDVLPDEQYF | TGTGCCAGCAGCGACGTGCTACCGGACGAGCAGTACTTC
TRBJ1-5 | TRBD1 | TRBV10-1 | many | CATGQGNQPQHF | TGCGCCACCGGACAGGGAAATCAGCCCCAGCATTTT
TRBJ1-6 | . | TRBV10-3 | . | CAISESVKDPRSSYNSPLHF | TGTGCCATCAGTGAGTCGGTAAAGGACCCAAGGAGCTCCTATAATTCACCCCTCCACTTT
TRBJ2-5 | TRBD2 | TRBV10-3 | many | CAISDVLGDQREMGETQYF | TGTGCCATCAGTGACGTTTTAGGGGACCAGCGGGAGATGGGGGAGACCCAGTACTTC
TRBJ1-2 | . | TRBV7-2 | many | CASSATGTGYGYTF | TGTGCCAGCAGCGCTACGGGTACAGGCTATGGCTACACCTTC